A selection of T cell receptor beta chains follows, all from one sample in a study of type 1 regulatory T cells. The antigens of these receptors remain unknown. A single record per CDR3 protein comes from TCRdb applying MiXCR to the reads. The table has roughly 62,000 distinct CDR3 sequences, approximately 60% seen once. The source material was cultured non-Tr1 T cells, either the whole culture or a sorted T cell fraction (not recorded which). These receptors were taken from a human donor in good health. Both conserved end residues are part of each CDR3. The D gene is left open where the match is weak. Not every row has a clone size; where given, it reads once, few, many or a size class.

size,V,D,J,CDR3,DNA
NA,TRBV11-2,NA,TRBJ2-7,CASLGLGVEGYEQYF,TGTGCCAGCCTAGGCCTGGGGGTAGAAGGGTACGAGCAGTACTTC
NA,TRBV6-1,NA,TRBJ1-2,CASSQRRGGYTF,TGTGCCAGCAGTCAACGGAGAGGGGGCTACACCTTC
NA,TRBV2,TRBD2,TRBJ2-5,CASSEREKETQYF,TGTGCCAGCAGTGAGCGGGAGAAAGAGACCCAGTACTTC
NA,TRBV5-1,NA,TRBJ2-3,CASSLDVPTDTQYF,TGCGCCAGCAGCTTGGATGTCCCCACAGATACGCAGTATTTT
NA,TRBV7-8,NA,TRBJ1-1,CASSFGTGNTEAFF,TGTGCCAGCAGCTTCGGGACGGGGAACACTGAAGCTTTCTTT
NA,TRBV5-6,NA,TRBJ2-1,CASSLPGVNEQFF,TGTGCCAGCAGCTTGCCGGGCGTAAATGAGCAGTTCTTC
NA,TRBV11-3,TRBD2,TRBJ2-1,CASSWTSANYNEQFF,TGTGCCAGCAGCTGGACTAGCGCAAATTACAATGAGCAGTTCTTC
NA,TRBV5-1,TRBD1,TRBJ1-1,CASSFEQGTTEAFF,TGCGCCAGCAGCTTCGAACAGGGGACCACTGAAGCTTTCTTT
NA,TRBV7-2,NA,TRBJ2-1,CASGQVKGSYEQFF,TGTGCCAGCGGGCAGGTAAAAGGGTCCTATGAGCAGTTCTTC
once,TRBV7-2,NA,TRBJ2-5,CASGAGGQETQYF,TGTGCCAGCGGCGCCGGGGGACAAGAGACCCAGTACTTC
NA,TRBV6-1,TRBD1,TRBJ1-5,CASSGGQALNQPQHF,TGTGCCAGCAGTGGGGGACAGGCCTTAAATCAGCCCCAGCATTTT
NA,TRBV7-8,NA,TRBJ2-2,CASSPRLEGGLGGELFF,TGTGCCAGCAGCCCTCGTCTGGAGGGGGGGCTTGGCGGGGAGCTGTTTTTT
NA,TRBV5-6,TRBD1,TRBJ2-1,CASRPTGLGNEQFF,TGTGCCAGCAGACCGACAGGGTTGGGCAATGAGCAGTTCTTC
NA,TRBV27,TRBD1,TRBJ1-6,CASSEWDSHNSPLHF,TGTGCCAGCAGTGAATGGGACAGCCATAATTCACCCCTCCACTTT
NA,TRBV15,TRBD2,TRBJ2-1,CATSTPRGRADNEQFF,TGTGCCACCAGCACCCCTCGCGGGAGGGCCGACAATGAGCAGTTCTTC
once,TRBV12-3/TRBV12-4,TRBD2,TRBJ2-1,CASTRLAGGPGTNEQFF,TGTGCCAGCACCAGACTAGCGGGAGGGCCGGGTACCAATGAGCAGTTCTTC
NA,TRBV19,NA,TRBJ2-1,CASSFGGRRVYNEQFF,TGTGCCAGTAGTTTCGGGGGTCGTAGGGTTTACAATGAGCAGTTCTTC
many,TRBV10-3,TRBD2,TRBJ2-3,CAISDSGRAATDTQYF,TGTGCCATCAGTGATTCGGGGAGGGCCGCGACAGATACGCAGTATTTT
NA,TRBV5-4,TRBD1,TRBJ1-3,CASSPGGAESFSGNTIYF,TGTGCCAGCAGCCCAGGGGGCGCAGAATCCTTCTCTGGAAACACCATATATTTT
NA,TRBV4-2,NA,TRBJ2-3,CASSRVLDTTDTQYF,TGTGCCAGCAGCCGAGTACTAGATACCACAGATACGCAGTATTTT
NA,TRBV7-2,NA,TRBJ2-7,CASSLETRSYEQYF,TGTGCCAGCAGCTTAGAGACTAGATCCTACGAGCAGTACTTC
few,TRBV10-3,NA,TRBJ1-1,CAISETRDMAEAFF,TGTGCCATCAGTGAGACCCGGGACATGGCTGAAGCTTTCTTT
NA,TRBV19,NA,TRBJ1-2,CASSIGSPSLYGYTF,TGTGCCAGTAGTATAGGATCCCCTTCATTATATGGCTACACCTTC
NA,TRBV20-1,TRBD2,TRBJ2-1,CSARPMTSGSRDEQFF,TGCAGTGCTAGACCGATGACTAGCGGGAGTAGAGATGAGCAGTTCTTC
NA,TRBV20-1,TRBD1,TRBJ1-5,CSAAVGQGIQPQHF,TGCAGTGCTGCTGTGGGACAGGGAATTCAGCCCCAGCATTTT
NA,TRBV29-1,NA,TRBJ2-5,CSVGHVQETQYF,TGCAGCGTGGGACATGTCCAAGAGACCCAGTACTTC
NA,TRBV11-2,TRBD2,TRBJ2-3,CASSLGAGGPTDTQYF,TGTGCCAGCAGCTTAGGAGCGGGAGGGCCTACAGATACGCAGTATTTT
NA,TRBV7-9,NA,TRBJ2-2,CASSPVSPRELFF,TGTGCCAGCAGCCCGGTGTCGCCCAGGGAGCTGTTTTTT
NA,TRBV7-8,NA,TRBJ2-7,CASSFSQKTYEQYF,TGTGCCAGCAGCTTCAGCCAGAAGACCTACGAGCAGTACTTC
NA,TRBV30,TRBD1,TRBJ1-3,CAWNPDRAVGNTIYF,TGTGCCTGGAACCCCGACAGGGCCGTTGGAAACACCATATATTTT
NA,TRBV6-1,NA,TRBJ2-7,CASSVTGSYEQYF,TGTGCCAGCAGTGTAACTGGATCCTACGAGCAGTACTTC
NA,TRBV5-1,TRBD1,TRBJ2-4,CASSHDRGGYQYF,TGCGCCAGCAGCCACGACAGGGGAGGATATCAGTACTTC
NA,TRBV6-4,NA,TRBJ2-5,CASTTETQYF,TGTGCCAGCACGACAGAGACCCAGTACTTC
NA,TRBV20-1,TRBD1,TRBJ2-5,CSAWVGGAETQYF,TGCAGTGCCTGGGTAGGGGGCGCAGAGACCCAGTACTTC
NA,TRBV19,NA,TRBJ2-2,CASSGRGSVTGELFF,TGTGCCAGTAGTGGTAGGGGGAGCGTCACCGGGGAGCTGTTTTTT
NA,TRBV30,NA,TRBJ2-2,CAWRRINTGELFF,TGTGCCTGGAGAAGAATTAACACCGGGGAGCTGTTTTTT
NA,TRBV7-2,TRBD2,TRBJ2-3,CASSWTSGSIGDTQYF,TGTGCCAGCAGCTGGACTAGCGGGAGTATTGGTGATACGCAGTATTTT
NA,TRBV29-1,NA,TRBJ1-2,CSVEWGIRGYTF,TGCAGCGTTGAATGGGGGATACGAGGCTACACCTTC
few,TRBV7-9,NA,TRBJ1-1,CASSLDSPLLTEAFF,TGTGCCAGCAGCCTGGACAGCCCCTTGCTCACTGAAGCTTTCTTT
few,TRBV7-2,TRBD1,TRBJ1-1,CASSLDRGEAFF,TGTGCCAGCAGCCTTGACAGGGGGGAAGCTTTCTTT
few,TRBV20-1,TRBD1,TRBJ1-1,CSARDRQGVGTEAFF,TGCAGTGCTAGAGATCGACAGGGGGTTGGAACTGAAGCTTTCTTT
NA,TRBV5-1,TRBD2,TRBJ2-3,CASSLEPAGGPGDTQYF,TGCGCCAGCAGCTTGGAACCGGCGGGAGGGCCAGGAGATACGCAGTATTTT
NA,TRBV7-8,NA,TRBJ2-5,CASSLGQVAETQYF,TGTGCCAGCAGCTTAGGACAGGTTGCAGAGACCCAGTACTTC
few,TRBV7-2,NA,TRBJ2-1,CASSLSGLGYNEQFF,TGTGCCAGCAGCTTATCTGGACTGGGGTACAATGAGCAGTTCTTC
medium-sized,TRBV20-1,TRBD2,TRBJ2-3,CSAVPGGSTDTQYF,TGCAGTGCTGTGCCGGGAGGAAGCACAGATACGCAGTATTTT
many,TRBV4-1,NA,TRBJ2-7,CASSQELSGPYEQYF,TGCGCCAGCAGCCAAGAGTTAAGCGGTCCCTACGAGCAGTACTTC
NA,TRBV7-2,NA,TRBJ1-5,CASSLWGQPQHF,TGTGCCAGCAGCCTTTGGGGTCAGCCCCAGCATTTT
NA,TRBV20-1,NA,TRBJ2-5,CSAEKEPKETQYF,TGCAGTGCTGAGAAGGAGCCTAAAGAGACCCAGTACTTC
medium-sized,TRBV5-1,TRBD2,TRBJ2-7,CASSWTSGYEQYF,TGCGCCAGCAGCTGGACTAGCGGATACGAGCAGTACTTC
NA,TRBV29-1,TRBD2,TRBJ2-5,CSAGTSGNKETQYF,TGCAGCGCTGGGACTAGCGGAAACAAAGAGACCCAGTACTTC
NA,TRBV20-1,NA,TRBJ2-5,CSARNGGETQYF,TGCAGTGCTAGGAATGGGGGGGAGACCCAGTACTTC
NA,TRBV4-1,NA,TRBJ2-3,CASSQVAGPSTDTQYF,TGCGCCAGCAGCCAAGTGGCGGGGCCTAGCACAGATACGCAGTATTTT
NA,TRBV6-2/TRBV6-3,NA,TRBJ2-2,CASSYSAGQELFF,TGTGCCAGCAGTTACTCGGCCGGGCAAGAGCTGTTTTTT
NA,TRBV20-1,TRBD1,TRBJ1-2,CSARVTPGQGRSGYTF,TGCAGTGCCCGAGTCACACCGGGACAGGGTCGGAGTGGCTACACCTTC
NA,TRBV7-9,NA,TRBJ2-1,CASSLWAGNEQFF,TGTGCCAGCAGCTTATGGGCGGGAAATGAGCAGTTCTTC